The 21 T cell receptor beta chains listed next were all sequenced from one sample in a study of blood T cell repertoires in COVID-19 (dated by TCRdb to 2018 to 2020). The library was produced with the immunoSEQ multiplex PCR assay. TCRdb mirrors the immuneACCESS table, restricted to in-frame sequences. Some clones are absent from its copies; in checked studies, under half trace to an unresolved V gene, and the reason for the others is unknown. The sample includes around 200,000 clones, with more than 80% observed a single time. The top ten clonotypes cover 1.3% of the sample. The material sequenced was peripheral blood. The source of these receptors is a woman younger than 45 with COVID-19, enrolled during active disease.

The chain has TRBV9 and TRBJ1-2; D gene uncertain. The CDR3 extends over 15 amino acids. The V end lost 4 bases, the J end lost 4 bases, and 17 bases lay between the germline ends. From germline, CDR1 is SGDLS and CDR2 YYNGEE. In DNA, the CDR3 is TGTGCCAGCAGCCCCCGTTCAGGTTTGGCCTATGGCTACACCTTC. Its translation: CASSPRSGLAYGYTF.

The chain couples TRBV30 to TRBJ2-3, with 15 bases fitting TRBD2. Germline values: CDR1 GTSNPN, CDR2 SVGIG (reference sequence). The CDR3 covers 15 residues. V shed 8 bases and J 3 bases; nucleotides not matched to a gene: 6. The CDR3 nucleotides read TGTGCCGGCGGACTAGCGGGGGGGCGGACAGATACGCAGTATTTT. This encodes CAGGLAGGRTDTQYF.

The rearrangement links TRBV7-2 to TRBJ1-2; D perhaps matches TRBD1 (6 bases). The CDR3 has 16 amino acids. V lost 1 base, J lost 0 bases, and 12 bases lay in between. The germline gives CDR1 SGHTA, CDR2 FQGNSA. CDR3 coding DNA: TGTGCCAGCAGCTTAGATTCGGGGGGCTCTAACTATGGCTACACCTTC. Residues: CASSLDSGGSNYGYTF.

This chain joins TRBV6-5 and TRBJ2-3; no reliable D call. Germline CDR1 MNHEY, CDR2 SVGAGI. Trimming left V 2 bases short and J 5 bases short, with 11 bases between. CDR3 size: 14 residues. CDR3 coding DNA: TGTGCCAGCAGTTACGGGCAGGATTTAGATACGCAGTATTTT. It specifies CASSYGQDLDTQYF.

The chain combines TRBV4-2 with TRBJ1-2; 9 nucleotides agree with TRBD1. This CDR3 has 18 residues. J lost 4 bases, V lost 0 bases, and 12 bases had no gene match. The germline V gene has CDR1 LGHNA and CDR2 YNFKEQ. CDR3 amino acids: CASSQDRAGQGMRYGYTF. The CDR3 DNA is TGTGCCAGCAGCCAAGATAGGGCGGGACAGGGTATGCGCTATGGCTACACCTTC.

V usage is TRBV5-1 and J usage is TRBJ2-1, with 13 bases aligning to TRBD2. The CDR3 loop spans 19 amino acids. Germline CDR1 SGHRS, CDR2 YFSETQ. With V trimmed by 4 bases and J by 0 bases, 10 bases remained unmatched. In nucleotides, the CDR3 is TGCGCCAGCAGCGGAGGACTAGCGGGGGCCCTTAGCTCCTACAATGAGCAGTTCTTC. As protein: CASSGGLAGALSSYNEQFF.

The rearrangement links TRBV19 to TRBJ1-1; 8 nucleotides align to TRBD1. The CDR3 loop spans 16 amino acids. The J segment lost 4 bases and the V segment lost 7 bases, leaving 14 bases of the junction unmatched. Germline V gives CDR1 LNHDA, CDR2 SQIVND (reference sequence). CDR3 region: CASTTDRDWRGTEAFF. The CDR3 coding sequence is TGTGCCAGTACCACGGACAGGGACTGGCGGGGCACTGAAGCTTTCTTT.

V is TRBV24-1 and J is TRBJ2-5; TRBD1 aligns across 8 bases. J gave up 5 bases and V 2 bases, and 6 bases lay outside the gene matches. The CDR3 is made up of 15 amino acids. From germline, CDR1 is KGHDR and CDR2 SFDVKD. CDR3 sequence reads: CATSDWAGGTETQYF. The CDR3 region has the DNA TGTGCCACCAGTGATTGGGCAGGGGGCACGGAGACCCAGTACTTC.

The chain joins TRBV10-3 to TRBJ1-4, with 7 bases fitting TRBD1. The CDR3 has 15 amino acids. The V and J ends lost 5 bases and 8 bases, in that order; junction bases with no gene match: 11. CDR1 and CDR2 from the germline V gene are ENHRY and SYGVKD. In DNA, the CDR3 is TGTGCCATCAGTTCGTTGACAGGGTCGCGGGAAAAACTGTTTTTT. Translation gives CAISSLTGSREKLFF.

Here the CDR3 reads CASTRGVSGSYNEQFF. DNA of the CDR3: TGTGCCAGTACCAGGGGGGTTAGCGGCTCCTACAATGAGCAGTTCTTC. This chain links TRBV19 with TRBJ2-1; D perhaps matches TRBD1 (7 bases). Per the germline V gene, CDR1 is LNHDA and CDR2 is SQIVND (reference sequence). V lost 7 bases to trimming and J lost 0 bases, with 16 bases between them. This CDR3 has 16 amino acids.

V usage is TRBV29-1 and J usage is TRBJ1-2; 7 nucleotides agree with TRBD1. Germline values: CDR1 SQVTM, CDR2 ANQGSEA. Trimming took 2 bases from V and 2 from J; bases not matched to a gene: 2. The CDR3 is 13 amino acids. CDR3 sequence: CSVERGPNYGYTF. The DNA for the CDR3 is TGCAGCGTTGAAAGGGGGCCAAACTATGGCTACACCTTC.

V and J are TRBV30 and TRBJ1-1; D perhaps matches TRBD1 (6 bases). Looked up from germline, CDR1 is GTSNPN and CDR2 is SVGIG (reference sequence). Trimming took off 8 bases at V and 10 bases at J, with 14 bases between the two ends. The CDR3 covers 10 residues. CDR3 protein: CAGGGGRAFF. The CDR3 DNA is TGTGCCGGAGGGGGAGGGAGAGCTTTCTTT.

The chain recombines TRBV7-9 with TRBJ2-5; TRBD1 matches 8 bases. With 1 base clipped from V and 5 bases from J, the junction kept 0 bases outside the gene matches. From germline, CDR1 is SEHNR and CDR2 FQNEAQ (reference sequence). This CDR3 region has 13 residues. The CDR3 nucleotides read TGTGCCAGCAGCTTAGACAGGGGGGAGACCCAGTACTTC. This gives the protein CASSLDRGETQYF.

CDR3 protein: CASSPGGRGSSPLHF. CDR3 sequence (DNA): TGTGCCAGCAGCCCGGGTGGAAGGGGCAGTTCACCCCTCCACTTT. This chain joins TRBV3-1 (or the pseudogene TRBV3-2) and TRBJ1-6; a possible D gene is TRBD1 (5 bases). V shed 4 bases and J shed 9 bases, with 16 bases lying between them. The length of the CDR3 is 15 residues. Germline V CDR1 and CDR2: LGHDT, YNNKEL (reference sequence).

The chain links TRBV5-1 to TRBJ1-2; the D is unclear. V was clipped by 4 bases and J by 0 bases, with 13 bases between them. The germline CDR1 and CDR2 sequences are SGHRS and YFSETQ. The CDR3 consists of 15 residues. CDR3 protein: CASSPYEGSNYGYTF. CDR3 DNA sequence: TGCGCCAGCAGCCCCTATGAGGGTTCTAACTATGGCTACACCTTC.

The genes are TRBV6-2 or TRBV6-3 and TRBJ2-5; D unresolved. Per germline, CDR1 MNHEY and CDR2 SVGEGT. The V gene lost 2 bases and the J gene lost 3 bases, with 13 bases spanning the gap. The CDR3 has 15 amino acids. This CDR3 is CASSYPGDQKETQYF. As DNA, the CDR3 is TGTGCCAGCAGTTACCCAGGCGATCAGAAAGAGACCCAGTACTTC.

This CDR3 reads CASSQDRTGGPGTQYF. CDR3 bases: TGTGCCAGCAGCCAAGATCGAACGGGAGGCCCCGGGACCCAGTACTTC. V is TRBV4-2 and J is TRBJ2-5; TRBD2 matches at 7 bases. Trimming cost V 0 bases and J 7 bases; bases outside gene matches: 11. CDR3 length equals 16 residues. Germline V gene data show CDR1 as LGHNA and CDR2 as YNFKEQ.

The gene calls are TRBV19 and TRBJ2-1; D gene uncertain. Germline V gene sequence: CDR1 LNHDA, CDR2 SQIVND (reference sequence). Trimming took 1 base from V and 7 from J, leaving 11 bases between them. The CDR3 runs 14 residues. CDR3 protein: CASSIGWPGNEQFF. CDR3 DNA: TGTGCCAGTAGTATAGGTTGGCCGGGTAATGAGCAGTTCTTC. The entire variable domain, with the rest obtained from reference TRBV19 and TRBJ2-1, is as follows: DGGITQSPKYLFRKEGQNVTLSCEQNLNHDAMYWYRQDPGQGLRLIYYSQIVNDFQKGDIAEGYSVSREKKESFPLTVTSAQKNPTAFYLCASSIGWPGNEQFFGPGTRLTVL.

This chain connects TRBV18 to TRBJ2-5; 9 nucleotides match TRBD2. Per germline, CDR1 KGHSH and CDR2 LQKENI. The trim removed 3 bases at V and 0 bases at J, leaving 5 bases unmatched. The CDR3 spans 16 residues. Here the CDR3 reads CASSPVSSGDQETQYF. In DNA, the CDR3 is TGTGCCAGCTCACCCGTGTCTAGCGGGGACCAAGAGACCCAGTACTTC.

V gene TRBV29-1 combines with J gene TRBJ1-1, with TRBD1 as a possible D gene (5 bases). This CDR3 contains 12 residues. CDR1 and CDR2 (germline): SQVTM, ANQGSEA. Trimming removed 8 bases from V and 0 bases from J, with 10 bases in between. The CDR3 reads CSFGHMNTEAFF. The CDR3 bases are TGCAGCTTCGGACATATGAACACTGAAGCTTTCTTT.

The chain links TRBV27 to TRBJ1-3; 7 bases map to TRBD1. CDR3 length equals 12 residues. V lost 4 bases, J lost 11 bases, and 5 bases stayed unmatched. Germline V gene sequence: CDR1 MNHEY, CDR2 SMNVEV (reference sequence). This chain's CDR3 is CASSSGTEPIYF. The CDR3 region has the DNA TGTGCCAGCAGTTCGGGGACAGAGCCCATATATTTT.